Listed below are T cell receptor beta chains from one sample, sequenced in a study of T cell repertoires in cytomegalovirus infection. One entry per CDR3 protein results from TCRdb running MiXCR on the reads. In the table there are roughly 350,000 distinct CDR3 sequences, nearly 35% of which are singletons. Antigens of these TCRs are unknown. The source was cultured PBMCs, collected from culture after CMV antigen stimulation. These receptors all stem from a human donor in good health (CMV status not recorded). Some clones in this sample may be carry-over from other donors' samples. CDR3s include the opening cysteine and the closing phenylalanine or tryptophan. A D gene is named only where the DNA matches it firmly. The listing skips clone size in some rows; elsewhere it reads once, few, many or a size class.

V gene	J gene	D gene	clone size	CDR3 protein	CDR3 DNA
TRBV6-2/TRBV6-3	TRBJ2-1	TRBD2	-	CASQPGLADRNEQFF	TGTGCCAGCCAACCGGGACTAGCGGATCGCAATGAGCAGTTCTTC
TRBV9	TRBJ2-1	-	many	CASSPLPRGYNEQFF	TGTGCCAGCAGCCCCCTTCCTAGAGGGTACAATGAGCAGTTCTTC
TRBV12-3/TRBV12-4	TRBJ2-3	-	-	CASSHYRVTDTQYF	TGTGCCAGCAGCCACTACAGGGTAACAGATACGCAGTATTTT
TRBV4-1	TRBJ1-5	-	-	CASSQDMGGDQPQHF	TGCGCCAGCAGCCAAGATATGGGGGGCGACCAGCCCCAGCATTTT
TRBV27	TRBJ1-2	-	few	CASSSDRSHYGYTF	TGTGCCAGCAGTTCCGACAGGAGCCACTATGGCTACACCTTC
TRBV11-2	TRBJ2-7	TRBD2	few	CASSLVLAGNYEQYF	TGTGCCAGCAGCTTAGTGCTAGCGGGTAACTACGAGCAGTACTTC
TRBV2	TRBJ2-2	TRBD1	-	CASYRGLTGELFF	TGTGCCAGCTACAGGGGGCTTACCGGGGAGCTGTTTTTT
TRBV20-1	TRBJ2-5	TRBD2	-	CSTPGTSGRGETQYF	TGCAGTACCCCCGGGACTAGCGGGAGGGGGGAGACCCAGTACTTC
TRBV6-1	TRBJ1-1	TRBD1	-	CASTPGQGFFAGTEAFF	TGTGCCAGCACCCCGGGACAGGGTTTTTTCGCCGGCACTGAAGCTTTCTTT
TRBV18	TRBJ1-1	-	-	CASSPRAGDAHTEAFF	TGTGCCAGCTCACCACGAGCAGGGGACGCACACACTGAAGCTTTCTTT
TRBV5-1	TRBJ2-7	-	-	CASSLDFTYEQYF	TGCGCCAGCAGCTTGGACTTTACCTACGAGCAGTACTTC
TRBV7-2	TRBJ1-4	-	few	CASSWGRGVANEKLFF	TGTGCCAGCAGCTGGGGCCGAGGAGTGGCTAATGAAAAACTGTTTTTT
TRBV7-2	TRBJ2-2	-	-	CASSPFGTGELFF	TGTGCCAGCAGCCCCTTCGGGACCGGGGAGCTGTTTTTT
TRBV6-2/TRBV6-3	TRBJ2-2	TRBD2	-	CASSRPTLAGGVTGELFF	TGTGCCAGCAGTCGGCCCACACTAGCGGGAGGAGTCACCGGGGAGCTGTTTTTT
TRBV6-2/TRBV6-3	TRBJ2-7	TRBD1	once	CASREGQGADEQYF	TGTGCCAGCAGAGAGGGACAGGGGGCCGACGAGCAGTACTTC
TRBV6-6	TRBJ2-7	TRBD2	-	CASSYLPAGLSYEQYF	TGTGCCAGCAGTTACCTCCCAGCGGGACTCTCCTACGAGCAGTACTTC
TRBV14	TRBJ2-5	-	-	CASSLIPGLPEETQYF	TGTGCCAGCAGCCTAATACCGGGACTCCCGGAAGAGACCCAGTACTTC
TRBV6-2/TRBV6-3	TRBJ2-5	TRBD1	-	CASSDRAEETQYF	TGTGCCAGCAGTGACAGGGCCGAAGAGACCCAGTACTTC
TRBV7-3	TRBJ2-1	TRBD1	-	CASSLAPGTGTLSEQFF	TGTGCCAGCAGCTTAGCCCCCGGGACAGGGACTTTAAGTGAGCAGTTCTTC
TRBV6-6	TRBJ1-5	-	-	CASRRQVGLNQPQHF	TGTGCCAGCAGACGACAGGTCGGACTTAATCAGCCCCAGCATTTT
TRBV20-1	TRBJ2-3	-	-	CSARDGGGKTDTQYF	TGCAGTGCTAGAGATGGGGGCGGGAAGACAGATACGCAGTATTTT
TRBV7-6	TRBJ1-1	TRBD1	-	CASSVSGRDRVSAEAFF	TGTGCCAGCAGCGTTTCTGGCCGGGACAGGGTAAGCGCTGAAGCTTTCTTT
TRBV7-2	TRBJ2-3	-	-	CASSRPVLDLTQYF	TGTGCCAGCAGCCGCCCCGTTCTAGACCTTACGCAGTATTTT
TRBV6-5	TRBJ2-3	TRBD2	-	CASSSPTSGRDTQYF	TGTGCCAGCAGTTCCCCGACTAGCGGGAGAGATACGCAGTATTTT
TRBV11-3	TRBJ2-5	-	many	CASSLGSATALWEPQYF	TGTGCCAGCAGCTTAGGAAGCGCGACTGCACTGTGGGAGCCCCAGTACTTC
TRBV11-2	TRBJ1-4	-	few	CASRTWTGNEKLFF	TGTGCCAGCAGGACATGGACCGGTAATGAAAAACTGTTTTTT
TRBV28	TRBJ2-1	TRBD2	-	CASSPNPGGRAFF	TGTGCCAGCAGTCCCAATCCAGGCGGGAGGGCGTTCTTC
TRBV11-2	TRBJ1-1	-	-	CASSGRPKNTEAFF	TGTGCCAGCAGCGGGAGGCCCAAGAACACTGAAGCTTTCTTT
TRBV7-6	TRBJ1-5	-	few	CASSLIDQPQHF	TGTGCCAGCAGCTTAATCGATCAGCCCCAGCATTTT
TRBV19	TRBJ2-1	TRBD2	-	CASSIRLAGVSTYNEQFF	TGTGCCAGTAGTATCAGGCTAGCGGGAGTCTCTACCTACAATGAGCAGTTCTTC
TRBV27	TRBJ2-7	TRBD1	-	CASSLRFDRGDEQYF	TGTGCCAGCAGTCTGCGTTTTGACAGGGGGGACGAGCAGTACTTC